The 32 T cell receptor beta chains below were found in one sample sequenced in a study of T cell responses to AZD1222 COVID-19 vaccine. Some clones are missing from TCRdb's copy, which holds only in-frame ones; the method was immunoSEQ multiplex PCR. The sample carries 150,000 to 200,000 clones, about 90% recorded once. The material sequenced was peripheral blood, taken 28 days after the second AZD1222 dose. Receptor source: an adult who received the AZD1222 COVID-19 vaccine.

V gene TRBV11-2 combines with J gene TRBJ1-1, with 8 bases lining up with TRBD1. The CDR3 runs 16 residues. In germline, CDR1 is SGHAT, CDR2 FQNNGV. The trim removed 5 bases at V and 10 bases at J, leaving 18 bases unmatched. Written as DNA, the CDR3 is TGTGCCAGCAGCCTCCAGGGGGCCTCAAGCAGTTCGGGAGCTTTCTTT. Translating it yields CASSLQGASSSSGAFF. Looking up the rest from reference TRBV11-2 and TRBJ1-1 gives the full variable domain: EAGVAQSPRYKIIEKRQSVAFWCNPISGHATLYWYQQILGQGPKLLIQFQNNGVVDDSQLPKDRFSAERLKGVDSTLKIQPAKLEDSAVYLCASSLQGASSSSGAFFGQGTRLTVV.

The CDR3: CASSLITGQGQETQYF. Here the CDR3 DNA reads TGTGCCAGCAGCCTAATTACGGGACAGGGCCAAGAGACCCAGTACTTC. This sequence joins TRBV7-3 and TRBJ2-5, with 9 nucleotides matching TRBD1. Unmatched junction bases numbered 8, after V lost 5 bases and J lost 1 base. Germline loops: CDR1 SGHTA, CDR2 FQGTGA. CDR3 length: 16 residues.

The chain couples TRBV11-3 to TRBJ1-2; D is unclear. The CDR3 is 15 residues long. Per germline, CDR1 SGHNT and CDR2 YENEEA. V was trimmed by 7 bases and J by 3 bases, leaving 18 bases between them. The CDR3 DNA reads TGTGCCAGCATCCTTGTGCGGGTGCGTGACTATGGCTACACCTTC. This gives the protein CASILVRVRDYGYTF.

The chain uses TRBV7-3 and TRBJ2-1; the D gene is possibly TRBD2 (6 bases). Trimming cost V 1 base and J 5 bases, with 12 bases left between them. The CDR3 loop spans 15 amino acids. CDR1 and CDR2 (germline): SGHTA, FQGTGA. The CDR3 coding sequence is TGTGCCAGCAGCTTAAGCGGGAATACCCACAATGAGCAGTTCTTC. Protein: CASSLSGNTHNEQFF. The entire variable domain, with the rest obtained from reference TRBV7-3 and TRBJ2-1, is as follows: GAGVSQTPSNKVTEKGKYVELRCDPISGHTALYWYRQSLGQGPEFLIYFQGTGAADDSGLPNDRFFAVRPEGSVSTLKIQRTERGDSAVYLCASSLSGNTHNEQFFGPGTRLTVL.

The genes are TRBV28 and TRBJ2-2; a possible D gene is TRBD1 (7 bases). The V end was cut by 3 bases, the J end by 4 bases, with 12 bases between. Per the germline V gene, CDR1 is MDHEN and CDR2 is SYDVKM. The CDR3 covers 15 residues. The CDR3 is CASSLAGGSTGELFF. The CDR3 DNA reads TGTGCCAGCAGTTTGGCAGGGGGGTCCACCGGGGAGCTGTTTTTT.

The chain is built from TRBV6-5 and TRBJ1-4, with a possible D match to TRBD1 (6 bases). This CDR3 has 14 amino acids. CDR1 and CDR2 from the germline V gene are MNHEY and SVGAGI. V lost 5 bases, J lost 6 bases, and 13 bases lay in between. The CDR3 is CASSPAGGDEKLFF. The CDR3, as DNA: TGTGCCAGCAGTCCCGCCGGGGGCGATGAAAAACTGTTTTTT.

The CDR3 is CASSLRDNTRNEQFF. CDR3 in DNA: TGCGCCAGCAGCTTGAGGGACAACACGAGGAATGAGCAGTTCTTC. The gene calls are TRBV5-1 and TRBJ2-1; TRBD1 might be the D (6 bases). With 1 base removed from V and 7 bases from J, the gap between germline ends came to 15 bases. Germline V lookup: CDR1 SGHRS, CDR2 YFSETQ. The CDR3 contains 15 residues. The full variable domain, completed using reference TRBV5-1 and TRBJ2-1, is KAGVTQTPRYLIKTRGQQVTLSCSPISGHRSVSWYQQTPGQGLQFLFEYFSETQRNKGNFPGRFSGRQFSNSRSEMNVSTLELGDSALYLCASSLRDNTRNEQFFGPGTRLTVL.

The rearrangement uses TRBV5-1 and TRBJ2-7, with TRBD1 matching over 7 bases. J gave up 2 bases and V 4 bases, and 6 bases lay outside the gene matches. There are 14 residues in the CDR3. The germline gives CDR1 SGHRS, CDR2 YFSETQ. In DNA, the CDR3 is TGCGCCAGCAGCCCCCGACAGGGACCCTACGAGCAGTACTTC. This sequence encodes CASSPRQGPYEQYF.

The genes are TRBV5-5 and TRBJ2-7; tentatively, D is TRBD2 (7 bases). The V end was cut by 0 bases, the J end by 5 bases, with 9 bases between. The CDR3 loop spans 13 amino acids. Germline CDR1 and CDR2: SGHKS and YYEKEE (reference sequence). For the CDR3, the DNA is TGTGCCAGCAGCTTGGCGGGGGGCGACGAGCAGTACTTC. Amino acids: CASSLAGGDEQYF.

The chain employs TRBV7-2 and TRBJ2-7, with TRBD2 matching over 9 bases. This CDR3 comprises 17 residues. J lost 3 bases, V lost 5 bases, and 14 bases had no gene match. CDR1 is SGHTA and CDR2 is FQGNSA in the germline V gene. The CDR3 DNA reads TGTGCCAGCAGCCCCAGCTGGGGGCGGGAGGGGAGCTACGAGCAGTACTTC. This sequence encodes CASSPSWGREGSYEQYF.

This clone came up a few times. The V gene is TRBV4-2, the J gene TRBJ1-4; tentatively, D is TRBD1 (6 bases). The ends were cut back, 4 bases at V and 7 bases at J, with 31 bases in the middle. Germline CDR1 reads LGHNA; CDR2 reads YNFKEQ. CDR3 length: 20 amino acids. The chain's CDR3 is CASSPKGPGHESKGGEKLFF. The DNA for the CDR3 is TGTGCCAGCAGCCCAAAGGGACCCGGACACGAATCCAAAGGGGGTGAAAAACTGTTTTTT.

Here the CDR3 DNA reads TGTGCCAGCAGTTTGGGGCAACAGCCCCAGCATTTT. Protein sequence: CASSLGQQPQHF. The chain recombines TRBV12-3 or TRBV12-4 with TRBJ1-5, with a weak D call TRBD1 (5 bases). V was cut by 3 bases and J by 7 bases, with 7 bases left in between. This CDR3 has 12 amino acids.

This clone showed up just a few times. The rearrangement joins TRBV4-2 to TRBJ2-7, with TRBD1 matching over 8 bases. The CDR3 runs 16 residues. J lost 3 bases, V lost 0 bases, and 7 bases had no gene match. Looked up from germline, CDR1 is LGHNA and CDR2 is YNFKEQ. CDR3 amino acids: CASSQERGQVGYEQYF. The CDR3 nucleotides read TGTGCCAGCAGCCAAGAAAGGGGACAGGTAGGCTACGAGCAGTACTTC.

This clone has just one count. V is TRBV6-2 or TRBV6-3 and J is TRBJ1-6; 7 bases are a match to TRBD1. CDR3 length: 18 amino acids. V was clipped by 2 bases and J by 0 bases; unmatched bases: 7. CDR1 and CDR2 (germline): MNHEY, SVGEGT. The chain's CDR3 is CASSYLGQRSSYNSPLHF. CDR3 nucleotide sequence: TGTGCCAGCAGTTACCTGGGACAGCGAAGCTCCTATAATTCACCCCTCCACTTT.

The chain joins TRBV13 to TRBJ2-7; D unresolved. The germline V gene encodes CDR1 PRHDT and CDR2 FYEKMQ (reference sequence). The CDR3 sequence is 16 residues long. The V end was cut by 0 bases, the J end by 5 bases, with 17 bases between. Here the CDR3 reads CASSLGPGEAEHEQYF. The CDR3 nucleotides read TGTGCCAGCAGCTTAGGCCCAGGTGAGGCTGAGCACGAGCAGTACTTC.

CDR3 nucleotide sequence: TGCGCCAGCAGCGCCTGGGGGTACGAGCAGTACTTC. This gives the protein CASSAWGYEQYF. The V call is TRBV10-1, the J call TRBJ2-7, with D perhaps matching TRBD1 or TRBD2 (5 bases each). This CDR3 contains 12 residues. CDR1 and CDR2 (germline): WNHNN, SYGVQD (reference sequence). Trimming cost V 6 bases and J 4 bases, with 10 bases left between them.

V gene TRBV27 combines with J gene TRBJ2-7; TRBD1 agrees at 9 bases. The junction had 7 bases not matched to a gene; V was cut back by 6 bases and J by 4 bases. From germline, CDR1 is MNHEY and CDR2 SMNVEV (reference sequence). The CDR3 is 14 residues long. This CDR3 is CASSPGQGLYEQYF. CDR3 coding DNA: TGTGCCAGCAGCCCGGGACAGGGCTTATACGAGCAGTACTTC.

CDR3 bases: TGTGCCAGCAGTGAATTCCGGGGAGGTTATACCGCTCAGCCCCAGCATTTT. Protein sequence: CASSEFRGGYTAQPQHF. V gene TRBV2 combines with J gene TRBJ1-5; D gene unclear. The V end lost 2 bases, the J end lost 6 bases, and 20 bases lay between the germline ends. CDR1 and CDR2 from the germline V gene are SNHLY and FYNNEI. The CDR3 contains 17 residues.

V usage is TRBV6-4 and J usage is TRBJ1-2, with a tentative D call TRBD1 (5 bases). The germline V gene encodes CDR1 MRHNA and CDR2 SNTAGT. This CDR3 has 15 amino acids. Trimming removed 8 bases at V and 5 bases at J, with 21 bases between. This CDR3 is CASPQGAPRGYGYTF. CDR3 coding DNA: TGTGCCAGCCCTCAAGGGGCCCCTCGGGGGTATGGCTACACCTTC.

V usage is TRBV30 and J usage is TRBJ1-4, with D maybe TRBD1 (6 bases). CDR3 length: 12 residues. V was clipped by 7 bases and J by 8 bases, with 14 bases between them. CDR1 and CDR2 (germline): GTSNPN, SVGIG (reference sequence). The CDR3 DNA reads as TGTGCCTCTTTTACGACAGGAGAAAAACTGTTTTTT. It specifies CASFTTGEKLFF. The full variable domain, in which reference TRBV30 and TRBJ1-4 provide the parts outside the CDR3, is SQTIHQWPATLVQPVGSPLSLECTVEGTSNPNLYWYRQAAGRGLQLLFYSVGIGQISSEVPQNLSASRPQDRQFILSSKKLLLSDSGFYLCASFTTGEKLFFGSGTQLSVL.

The rearrangement uses TRBV7-2 and TRBJ1-2; 7 bases map to TRBD1. The V and J ends lost 1 base and 5 bases, in that order; junction bases with no gene match: 7. Germline V gene sequence: CDR1 SGHTA, CDR2 FQGNSA. This CDR3 is built from 15 residues. CDR3 loop: CASSLELAGGYGYTF. The CDR3 coding sequence is TGTGCCAGCAGCTTAGAGTTGGCAGGGGGGTATGGCTACACCTTC.

The table lists this clone with a count of one. J is TRBJ1-4 and V is TRBV10-3; D is undetermined. This CDR3 region has 12 residues. The germline V gene encodes CDR1 ENHRY and CDR2 SYGVKD. The V end lost 2 bases, the J end lost 10 bases, and 8 bases lay between the germline ends. Here the CDR3 DNA reads TGTGCCATCAGTGAGCCAGAGGGAAAACTGTTTTTT. As protein: CAISEPEGKLFF.

This chain joins TRBV29-1 and TRBJ2-2; D perhaps matches TRBD1 (5 bases). This CDR3 spans 13 amino acids. CDR1 and CDR2 (germline): SQVTM, ANQGSEA. V lost 4 bases, J lost 2 bases, and 8 bases lay in between. The CDR3 reads CSVVWGNTGELFF. In DNA form, the CDR3 reads TGCAGCGTTGTGTGGGGCAACACCGGGGAGCTGTTTTTT.

The chain employs TRBV28 and TRBJ1-3; D is uncertain. CDR1 is MDHEN and CDR2 is SYDVKM in the germline V gene. This CDR3 has 14 amino acids. V was pared by 3 bases and J by 4 bases, with 10 bases between. Here the CDR3 reads CASSLTGLGNTIYF. The CDR3, as DNA: TGTGCCAGCAGTTTGACGGGGTTAGGAAACACCATATATTTT.

V usage is TRBV3-1 (or the pseudogene TRBV3-2) and J usage is TRBJ2-1; 7 positions agree with TRBD1. V dropped 0 bases and J dropped 6; count of bases not matched to a gene: 5. From germline, CDR1 is LGHDT and CDR2 YNNKEL (reference sequence). The CDR3 contains 15 residues. The CDR3 is CASSQDLTGSNEQFF. The CDR3 DNA sequence: TGTGCCAGCAGCCAAGATTTGACAGGGAGCAATGAGCAGTTCTTC.

The V and J genes are TRBV21-1 and TRBJ1-4. TRBV21-1 is deemed a pseudogene. This CDR3 has 15 amino acids. CDR3 DNA sequence: TGTGCCAGCAGCCTCGGGGGCAGGGACAATGAAAAACTGTTTTTT. Its translation is CASSLGGRDNEKLFF.

This clone was observed once. The CDR3, as DNA: TGTGCCAGCAGCCCCGGGGGGGTCTACGAGCAGTACTTC. Translated, it gives CASSPGGVYEQYF. The V and J genes are TRBV7-2 and TRBJ2-7; TRBD2 agrees at 8 bases. There are 13 residues in the CDR3. J gave up 3 bases and V 5 bases, and 3 bases lay outside the gene matches. Per germline, CDR1 SGHTA and CDR2 FQGNSA.

In its sample, this clone was seen once. V and J are TRBV27 and TRBJ2-7, with D unclear. V was cut by 2 bases and J by 0 bases, with 8 bases left in between. The CDR3 totals 14 residues. In germline, CDR1 is MNHEY, CDR2 SMNVEV (reference sequence). The DNA for the CDR3 is TGTGCCAGCAGTTTAGTCCCAAGCTCCTACGAGCAGTACTTC. It specifies CASSLVPSSYEQYF.

The V gene is TRBV7-2, the J gene TRBJ2-5; D possibly corresponds to TRBD2 (6 bases). V lost 5 bases, J lost 5 bases, and 18 bases lay in between. The CDR3 is made up of 15 amino acids. CDR1 and CDR2 from the germline V gene are SGHTA and FQGNSA. CDR3 loop: CASSPSGGAWETQYF. Written as DNA, the CDR3 is TGTGCCAGCAGCCCAAGTGGCGGGGCTTGGGAGACCCAGTACTTC.

This clone was seen more than once but under ten times. The rearrangement joins TRBV4-1 to TRBJ1-4; 11 bases match TRBD1. Unmatched junction bases numbered 3, after V lost 3 bases and J lost 3 bases. Germline V gene lookup returns CDR1 MGHRA and CDR2 YSYEKL. CDR3 length: 16 residues. The CDR3 protein is CASSQDRGLSNEKLFF. The DNA for the CDR3 is TGCGCCAGCAGCCAGGACAGGGGGCTATCTAATGAAAAACTGTTTTTT.

V is TRBV24-1 and J is TRBJ2-1; 9 bases line up with TRBD2. Germline loops: CDR1 KGHDR, CDR2 SFDVKD. The CDR3 loop spans 14 amino acids. Unmatched junction bases numbered 9, after V lost 9 bases and J lost 7 bases. The CDR3 DNA is TGTGCCACCCAAGGAGCGGGAGGAGTGAATGAGCAGTTCTTC. This gives the protein CATQGAGGVNEQFF.

The rearrangement joins TRBV4-3 to TRBJ1-3; 8 positions agree with TRBD1. There are 15 residues in the CDR3. The germline V gene encodes CDR1 LGHNA and CDR2 YSLEER. With 4 bases clipped from V and 4 bases from J, the junction kept 6 bases outside the gene matches. The CDR3: CASSRTTGEGNTIYF. CDR3 DNA: TGCGCCAGCAGCCGGACGACAGGGGAGGGAAACACCATATATTTT.